The 32 T cell receptor beta chains in this list originate from one sample, sequenced in a study of cytomegalovirus exposure and HLA in healthy donors. The PCR used 60 Vbeta and 13 Jbeta primers. The assay was immunoSEQ multiplex PCR, and TCRdb's table has in-frame clones only and misses some. The sample includes approximately 110,000 clones. Sequencing was carried out using PBMCs. These receptors all come from a man between 18 and 35 years old in good health and CMV-seronegative.

The J gene is TRBJ1-3, the V gene TRBV5-1, with D unresolved. Germline V lookup: CDR1 SGHRS, CDR2 YFSETQ. The CDR3 sequence is 13 residues long. V lost 2 bases, J lost 1 base, and 4 bases lay in between. CDR3: CASSFGSGNTIYF. The CDR3 DNA sequence: TGCGCCAGCAGCTTCGGGTCTGGAAACACCATATATTTT.

The V gene is TRBV6-5, the J gene TRBJ2-1, with TRBD2 matching 7 bases. This CDR3 comprises 14 residues. V was pared by 6 bases and J by 6 bases, with 8 bases of the junction left unmatched. Germline lookup yields CDR1 MNHEY and CDR2 SVGAGI. The CDR3 is CASSFSGRINEQFF. The DNA for the CDR3 is TGTGCCAGCAGCTTCTCCGGGAGGATCAATGAGCAGTTCTTC.

CDR3 sequence reads: CASSLTPGQGLGEQYF. The CDR3 region has the DNA TGTGCCAGCAGCTTAACCCCGGGACAGGGGCTAGGGGAGCAGTACTTC. This chain connects TRBV7-9 to TRBJ2-7; TRBD1 aligns across 10 bases. The CDR3 is 16 residues long. The V gene end was trimmed by 2 bases and the J gene end by 7 bases; junction bases not matched to a gene: 11. CDR1 and CDR2 from the germline V gene are SEHNR and FQNEAQ (reference sequence).

The chain carries TRBV6-5 and TRBJ2-5; TRBD1 aligns across 7 bases. Losses at the gene ends were 6 bases for V and 7 bases for J; bases not matched to a gene: 14. CDR1 and CDR2 from the germline V gene are MNHEY and SVGAGI. The CDR3 spans 15 residues. As DNA, the CDR3 is TGTGCCAGCAGGCTCGGGACAGAACCTGGTGGGACCCAGTACTTC. Its protein is CASRLGTEPGGTQYF.

This chain connects TRBV11-2 to TRBJ2-7; D gene unclear. This CDR3 comprises 16 residues. Looked up from germline, CDR1 is SGHAT and CDR2 is FQNNGV. The V end was cut by 0 bases, the J end by 2 bases, with 14 bases between. In nucleotides, the CDR3 is TGTGCCAGCAGCTTAGATGCAACGCAGGTAGCCTACGAGCAGTACTTC. Its translation is CASSLDATQVAYEQYF.

The chain links TRBV9 to TRBJ2-5, with 8 nucleotides matching TRBD1. There are 15 residues in the CDR3. Germline loops: CDR1 SGDLS, CDR2 YYNGEE. Germline trimming cut 3 bases from V and 2 bases from J; bases unmatched to any gene: 6. CDR3: CASSAGDRTQETQYF. In nucleotides, the CDR3 is TGTGCCAGCAGCGCTGGGGACAGGACACAAGAGACCCAGTACTTC.

V and J are TRBV5-1 and TRBJ2-3; D is possibly TRBD1 (5 bases). V was cut by 0 bases and J by 2 bases, with 10 bases left in between. Per germline, CDR1 SGHRS and CDR2 YFSETQ. The CDR3 length is 15 residues. DNA of the CDR3: TGCGCCAGCAGCTTGGAGCCAGGGTCCACAGATACGCAGTATTTT. Its protein is CASSLEPGSTDTQYF.

This chain joins TRBV5-1 and TRBJ1-2; unclear D gene. The CDR3 sequence is 13 residues long. V was cut by 4 bases and J by 6 bases, with 13 bases left in between. Germline values: CDR1 SGHRS, CDR2 YFSETQ. The CDR3 DNA reads TGCGCCAGCAGCCCTAGCATACGGGATGGCTACACCTTC. Its translation: CASSPSIRDGYTF.

V and J are TRBV19 and TRBJ1-5; D is uncertain. Germline CDR1 and CDR2: LNHDA and SQIVND (reference sequence). Trimming cost V 2 bases and J 3 bases, with 8 bases left between them. The CDR3 totals 14 residues. CDR3 in DNA: TGTGCCAGTAGTATACAGGACTCCAATCAGCCCCAGCATTTT. This gives the protein CASSIQDSNQPQHF.

This rearrangement joins TRBV7-8 to TRBJ2-5, with TRBD2 matching 14 bases. The CDR3 is 19 amino acids. Germline CDR1 and CDR2: SGHVS and FQNEAQ. Trimming took 5 bases from V and 0 from J; bases not matched to a gene: 11. CDR3 residues: CASSVGLAGVGVYQETQYF. As DNA, the CDR3 is TGTGCCAGCAGCGTGGGACTAGCGGGAGTTGGGGTTTACCAAGAGACCCAGTACTTC. Complete variable domain (other parts from reference TRBV7-8 and TRBJ2-5): GAGVSQSPRYKVAKRGQDVALRCDPISGHVSLFWYQQALGQGPEFLTYFQNEAQLDKSGLPSDRFFAERPEGSVSTLKIQRTQQEDSAVYLCASSVGLAGVGVYQETQYFGPGTRLLVL.

V gene TRBV5-1 combines with J gene TRBJ2-5; D is uncertain. The V gene's germline CDR1 is SGHRS and CDR2 YFSETQ. The CDR3 length is 12 residues. Trimming removed 3 bases from V and 2 bases from J, with 5 bases in between. The CDR3: CASSYSQETQYF. Here the CDR3 DNA reads TGCGCCAGCAGCTACTCACAAGAGACCCAGTACTTC.

J is TRBJ2-1 and V is TRBV7-9, with a possible D match to TRBD1 (6 bases). This CDR3 is built from 14 residues. V lost 5 bases to trimming and J lost 4 bases, with 12 bases between them. Germline V gene sequence: CDR1 SEHNR, CDR2 FQNEAQ (reference sequence). CDR3: CASSLSTGYNEQFF. Written as DNA, the CDR3 is TGTGCCAGCAGCCTATCCACAGGGTACAATGAGCAGTTCTTC.

The chain combines TRBV10-1 with TRBJ2-5, with 8 bases fitting TRBD1. Looked up from germline, CDR1 is WNHNN and CDR2 is SYGVQD (reference sequence). The CDR3 runs 13 residues. V was pared by 5 bases and J by 8 bases, with 7 bases of the junction left unmatched. The CDR3 loop reads CASSPIQGATQYF. CDR3 nucleotides: TGCGCCAGCAGTCCTATCCAGGGGGCAACCCAGTACTTC.

The chain links TRBV10-3 to TRBJ2-5; 7 bases are shared with TRBD1. With the DNA end fitting TRBJ2-7 better, the J assignment may be wrong. The CDR3 length is 12 residues. CDR1 and CDR2 (germline): ENHRY, SYGVKD. CDR3 in DNA: TGTGCCATCAGAGGGGGCAGTTACGAGCAGTACTTC. Amino acids: CAIRGGSYEQYF.

The chain uses TRBV5-1 and TRBJ2-5; 8 bases line up with TRBD2. Germline lookup yields CDR1 SGHRS and CDR2 YFSETQ. The CDR3 totals 18 residues. V lost 0 bases to trimming and J lost 0 bases; unmatched junction nucleotides: 10. In DNA form, the CDR3 reads TGCGCCAGCAGCTTGGCCTTAGGGCGGGGGGCCTACCAAGAGACCCAGTACTTC. It is translated as CASSLALGRGAYQETQYF.

The chain has TRBV6-1 and TRBJ2-3; D might be TRBD2 (6 bases). The V and J ends lost 6 bases and 0 bases respectively, with 10 bases between them. Germline CDR1 reads MNHNS; CDR2 reads SASEGT. This CDR3 spans 14 amino acids. The CDR3 sequence: CASSSGLSTDTQYF. CDR3 DNA: TGTGCCAGCAGCTCGGGACTCAGCACAGATACGCAGTATTTT.

The chain carries TRBV5-1 and TRBJ1-5; a weak D match, TRBD1 (6 bases). This CDR3 has 15 amino acids. The germline V gene has CDR1 SGHRS and CDR2 YFSETQ. The V and J ends lost 7 bases and 4 bases respectively, with 18 bases between them. The CDR3 DNA reads as TGCGCCAGCCGCCGGACGGACAGCCCAAATCAGCCCCAGCATTTT. It is translated as CASRRTDSPNQPQHF. Using reference TRBV5-1 and TRBJ1-5 for the parts outside the CDR3, the full variable domain is KAGVTQTPRYLIKTRGQQVTLSCSPISGHRSVSWYQQTPGQGLQFLFEYFSETQRNKGNFPGRFSGRQFSNSRSEMNVSTLELGDSALYLCASRRTDSPNQPQHFGDGTRLSIL.

The V call is TRBV18, the J call TRBJ1-1; tentative D call: TRBD1 (5 bases). Germline V gives CDR1 KGHSH, CDR2 LQKENI. The CDR3 totals 13 residues. The V and J ends lost 2 bases and 8 bases respectively, with 12 bases between them. CDR3 sequence reads: CASSPKIDREAFF. CDR3 nucleotide sequence: TGTGCCAGCTCACCAAAAATCGACAGAGAAGCTTTCTTT.

V usage is TRBV15 and J usage is TRBJ2-3; D possibly corresponds to TRBD2 (5 bases). The germline V and J ends were trimmed by 2 bases and 4 bases, with 7 bases remaining between them. CDR1 LNHNV and CDR2 YYDKDF come from the germline V gene (reference sequence). This CDR3 contains 13 residues. The CDR3 loop is CATSRILADTQYF. The CDR3 coding sequence is TGTGCCACCAGCAGAATACTAGCAGATACGCAGTATTTT.

The chain combines TRBV18 with TRBJ2-7; D is possibly TRBD1 (6 bases). Trimming pared 5 bases from V and 1 base from J, leaving 9 bases between. Germline V gene lookup returns CDR1 KGHSH and CDR2 LQKENI. This CDR3 spans 13 amino acids. CDR3 nucleotide sequence: TGTGCCAGCTCATCCGGACAGTCCTACGAGCAGTACTTC. Translated: CASSSGQSYEQYF.

The chain links TRBV6-5 to TRBJ1-4, with 7 nucleotides matching TRBD1. The CDR3 spans 15 residues. CDR1 is MNHEY, CDR2 SVGAGI, per germline. V shed 6 bases, J shed 5 bases, and the junction held 9 bases outside the gene matches. The CDR3 nucleotides read TGTGCCAGCAGCTATCGCGGGACAGAGAATGAAAAACTGTTTTTT. This encodes CASSYRGTENEKLFF.

V is TRBV6-5 and J is TRBJ2-7; D is undetermined. V lost 6 bases and J 6 bases, leaving 12 bases between the germline ends. CDR1 and CDR2 from the germline V gene are MNHEY and SVGAGI. The CDR3 spans 12 residues. In DNA, the CDR3 is TGTGCCAGCAGCCCGTACCCGGGCGAGCAGTACTTC. It encodes CASSPYPGEQYF.

V and J are TRBV5-4 and TRBJ1-6; D is undetermined. Trimming took 0 bases from V and 4 from J, leaving 8 bases between them. There are 15 residues in the CDR3. Germline values: CDR1 SGHNT, CDR2 YYREEE (reference sequence). As DNA, the CDR3 is TGTGCCAGCAGCTTGGGAGATATTTATAATTCACCCCTCCACTTT. Its translation is CASSLGDIYNSPLHF. Looking up the rest from reference TRBV5-4 and TRBJ1-6 gives the full variable domain: ETGVTQSPTHLIKTRGQQVTLRCSSQSGHNTVSWYQQALGQGPQFIFQYYREEENGRGNFPPRFSGLQFPNYSSELNVNALELDDSALYLCASSLGDIYNSPLHFGNGTRLTVT.

This chain uses TRBV7-8 with TRBJ2-2, with TRBD2 matching over 9 bases. In germline, CDR1 is SGHVS, CDR2 FQNEAQ. This CDR3 contains 16 residues. Trimming at V came to 7 bases and at J to 5 bases, leaving 11 bases not matched to a gene. CDR3 residues: CASTLSGRLRTGELFF. The DNA for the CDR3 is TGTGCCAGCACCCTTAGCGGGAGATTGCGGACCGGGGAGCTGTTTTTT. Looking up the rest from reference TRBV7-8 and TRBJ2-2 gives the full variable domain: GAGVSQSPRYKVAKRGQDVALRCDPISGHVSLFWYQQALGQGPEFLTYFQNEAQLDKSGLPSDRFFAERPEGSVSTLKIQRTQQEDSAVYLCASTLSGRLRTGELFFGEGSRLTVL.

J is TRBJ2-2 and V is TRBV28, with 10 bases that match TRBD1. The CDR3 consists of 14 residues. CDR1 is MDHEN and CDR2 is SYDVKM in the germline V gene. V shed 7 bases, J shed 7 bases, and the junction held 6 bases outside the gene matches. CDR3 amino acids: CASKGTGVGGELFF. CDR3 in DNA: TGTGCCAGCAAAGGGACAGGGGTCGGCGGGGAGCTGTTTTTT.

The CDR3 bases are TGTGCCAGCTCACGGCCCGGGGGGGCTGGGGCCAACGTCCTGACTTTC. Its protein is CASSRPGGAGANVLTF. The chain has TRBV18 and TRBJ2-6; 8 positions match TRBD2. The CDR3 is 16 amino acids. Germline V lookup: CDR1 KGHSH, CDR2 LQKENI. V shed 4 bases and J 2 bases; nucleotides not matched to a gene: 4. Using reference TRBV18 and TRBJ2-6 for the parts outside the CDR3, the full variable domain is NAGVMQNPRHLVRRRGQEARLRCSPMKGHSHVYWYRQLPEEGLKFMVYLQKENIIDESGMPKERFSAEFPKEGPSILRIQQVVRGDSAAYFCASSRPGGAGANVLTFGAGSRLTVL.

In DNA form, the CDR3 reads TGTGCCAGCACTCCCCGACGGGGGTCTGCAGGGGAGCTGTTTTTT. As protein: CASTPRRGSAGELFF. The chain is built from TRBV27 and TRBJ2-2; D possibly corresponds to TRBD2 (6 bases). Trimming stripped 7 bases from V and 8 bases from J, with 20 bases between. The germline gives CDR1 MNHEY, CDR2 SMNVEV (reference sequence). The CDR3 spans 15 residues.

In nucleotides, the CDR3 is TGTGCCAGCAGCATGGTTGAGCGGGAGACCTACGAGCAGTACTTC. Amino acid sequence: CASSMVERETYEQYF. This chain connects TRBV5-6 to TRBJ2-7; 8 bases line up with TRBD2. This CDR3 is built from 15 residues. The trim removed 4 bases at V and 2 bases at J, leaving 8 bases unmatched. Germline V gene data show CDR1 as SGHDT and CDR2 as YYEEEE.

This chain uses TRBV27 with TRBJ1-5; 7 positions agree with TRBD1. V lost 6 bases to trimming and J lost 4 bases; unmatched junction nucleotides: 12. Germline V gives CDR1 MNHEY, CDR2 SMNVEV (reference sequence). The CDR3 runs 16 residues. The CDR3 coding sequence is TGTGCCAGCAGCCGGACAGGCGTACTTCGGAATCAGCCCCAGCATTTT. It yields the protein CASSRTGVLRNQPQHF.

The rearrangement joins TRBV5-4 to TRBJ1-1; D is possibly TRBD1 (6 bases). This CDR3 is 15 amino acids long. Per germline, CDR1 SGHNT and CDR2 YYREEE (reference sequence). Trimming took off 4 bases at V and 0 bases at J, with 13 bases between the two ends. CDR3 loop: CASSPKTGLNTEAFF. The CDR3 DNA follows: TGTGCCAGCAGCCCTAAGACAGGCCTGAACACTGAAGCTTTCTTT.

The rearrangement links TRBV7-9 to TRBJ2-1; D is ambiguous. Between the trimmed V and J ends, which lost 6 bases and 5 bases, there was a span of 17 bases. The CDR3 extends over 15 amino acids. Germline loops: CDR1 SEHNR, CDR2 FQNEAQ (reference sequence). The CDR3 spells CASREAGVGDNEQFF. The CDR3 bases are TGTGCCAGCAGAGAGGCTGGTGTCGGTGACAATGAGCAGTTCTTC.

The V call is TRBV5-1, the J call TRBJ1-2; D is perhaps TRBD1 (6 bases). Trimming took 4 bases from V and 4 from J, leaving 8 bases between them. CDR1 SGHRS and CDR2 YFSETQ come from the germline V gene. CDR3 length: 12 amino acids. CDR3 DNA sequence: TGCGCCAGCAGCGTGACAGGCTATGGCTACACCTTC. Translating it yields CASSVTGYGYTF.